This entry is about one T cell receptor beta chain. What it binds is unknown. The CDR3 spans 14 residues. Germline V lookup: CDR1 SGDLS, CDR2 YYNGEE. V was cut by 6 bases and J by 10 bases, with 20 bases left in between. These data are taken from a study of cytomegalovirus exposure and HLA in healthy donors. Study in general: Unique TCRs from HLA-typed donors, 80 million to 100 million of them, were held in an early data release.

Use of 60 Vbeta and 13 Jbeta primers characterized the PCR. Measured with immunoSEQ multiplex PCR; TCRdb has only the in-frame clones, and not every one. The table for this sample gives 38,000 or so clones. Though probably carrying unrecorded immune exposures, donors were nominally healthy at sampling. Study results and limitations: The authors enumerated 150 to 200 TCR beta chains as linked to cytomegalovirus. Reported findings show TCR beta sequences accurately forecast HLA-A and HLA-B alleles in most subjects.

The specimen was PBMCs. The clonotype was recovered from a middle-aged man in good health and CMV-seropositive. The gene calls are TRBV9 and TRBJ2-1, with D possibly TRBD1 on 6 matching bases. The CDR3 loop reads CASNSAEGVEEQFF. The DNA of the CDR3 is TGTGCCAGCAACTCCGCCGAGGGGGTGGAAGAGCAGTTCTTC. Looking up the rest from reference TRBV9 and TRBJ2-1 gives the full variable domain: DSGVTQTPKHLITATGQRVTLRCSPRSGDLSVYWYQQSLDQGLQFLIQYYNGEERAKGNILERFSAQQFPDLHSELNLSSLELGDSALYFCASNSAEGVEEQFFGPGTRLTVL.